A single sample is the source of the 28 T cell receptor beta chains below, sequenced in a study of beta chain features in type 1 diabetes. The authors reverse transcribed all of the isolated RNA, so sequencing captured expressed TCRB transcripts. TCRdb's copy holds only in-frame clones and misses some; the assay was immunoSEQ multiplex PCR. The sample shows 300,000 to 450,000 clones, roughly 12% of them seen only once. Their specific antigens are unknown. Study-level results: Moderately but significantly shorter TCRB CDR3s were found in Type 1 diabetes patients in all four CD4+ subsets.

The specimen sequenced was naive CD4+ T cells from blood. The receptor set was obtained from a young woman with type 1 diabetes.

The chain has TRBV30 and TRBJ2-2, with 11 positions matching TRBD2. In germline, CDR1 is GTSNPN, CDR2 SVGIG (reference sequence). The CDR3 loop spans 14 amino acids. V shed 7 bases and J 4 bases; nucleotides not matched to a gene: 5. CDR3 bases: TGTGCCTCGGGACTAGCGGACGTCACCGGGGAGCTGTTTTTT. Translating it yields CASGLADVTGELFF.

The sample holds a few counts of this clone. The chain joins TRBV7-2 to TRBJ2-7; tentative D call: TRBD2 (6 bases). Germline assignment: CDR1 SGHTA and CDR2 FQGNSA. The germline V and J ends were trimmed by 3 bases and 2 bases, with 8 bases remaining between them. The CDR3 runs 13 residues. In DNA, the CDR3 is TGTGCCAGCAGCTTCGGACTACCCTACGAGCAGTACTTC. It specifies CASSFGLPYEQYF.

This chain uses TRBV4-1 with TRBJ2-5, with 14 bases lining up with TRBD2. Germline V CDR1 and CDR2: MGHRA, YSYEKL. CDR3 length: 16 amino acids. V shed 7 bases, J shed 4 bases, and the junction held 8 bases outside the gene matches. The CDR3 sequence: CASKRLAGGPRETQYF. The DNA of the CDR3 is TGCGCCAGCAAGCGACTAGCGGGAGGGCCCAGAGAGACCCAGTACTTC.

This clone was counted a few times. The chain employs TRBV25-1 and TRBJ2-7, with no clear D. Between the trimmed V and J ends, which lost 6 bases and 1 base, there was a span of 13 bases. CDR3 size: 14 residues. The germline CDR1 and CDR2 sequences are MGHDK and SYGVNS. CDR3 sequence: CASSEPASSYEQYF. The DNA for the CDR3 is TGTGCCAGCAGCGAACCCGCCAGTTCCTACGAGCAGTACTTC.

The chain carries TRBV9 and TRBJ2-7; D is perhaps TRBD1 (6 bases). The CDR3 is made up of 16 amino acids. V was pared by 3 bases and J by 5 bases, with 21 bases between. From germline, CDR1 is SGDLS and CDR2 YYNGEE. CDR3 protein: CASSANLGQKKNEQYF. Written as DNA, the CDR3 is TGTGCCAGCAGCGCTAATCTCGGACAGAAGAAGAACGAGCAGTACTTC.

The rearrangement joins TRBV5-6 to TRBJ2-3; 9 nucleotides match TRBD2. CDR3 length: 14 amino acids. V trimming: 5 bases; J trimming: 4 bases; junction bases outside the gene matches: 5. Germline-derived CDR1 and CDR2 are SGHDT and YYEEEE. This chain's CDR3 is CASRAAGGPDTQYF. The CDR3 DNA sequence: TGTGCCAGCAGAGCGGCGGGGGGGCCAGATACGCAGTATTTT.

This clone has just a few counts. The rearrangement joins TRBV11-2 to TRBJ2-7, with 8 bases lining up with TRBD1. Germline-derived CDR1 and CDR2 are SGHAT and FQNNGV. Unmatched junction bases numbered 6, after V lost 5 bases and J lost 0 bases. This CDR3 comprises 15 residues. CDR3 in amino acids: CASSRLDRASYEQYF. Here the CDR3 DNA reads TGTGCCAGCAGCCGATTGGACAGGGCCTCCTACGAGCAGTACTTC.

This clone has only a few counts. The chain employs TRBV29-1 and TRBJ1-3, with a tentative D call TRBD1 (6 bases). Trimming pared 7 bases from V and 5 bases from J, leaving 15 bases between. In germline, CDR1 is SQVTM, CDR2 ANQGSEA. This CDR3 has 13 residues. The CDR3 loop reads CSGAVQGRNTIYF. DNA of the CDR3: TGCAGCGGGGCTGTACAGGGAAGAAACACCATATATTTT.

The chain joins TRBV6-5 to TRBJ2-2; possible D gene TRBD1, 5 bases. Trimming removed 5 bases from V and 6 bases from J, with 16 bases in between. Germline CDR1 reads MNHEY; CDR2 reads SVGAGI. The CDR3 is made up of 15 amino acids. The CDR3, as DNA: TGTGCCAGCAGTGCCGGACACTCCCCCCCCGGGGAGCTGTTTTTT. This encodes CASSAGHSPPGELFF.

This clone was seen a few times. The chain employs TRBV23-1 and TRBJ1-1; D remains unclear. TRBV23-1 is an ORF for which the function is uncertain. V shed 2 bases and J shed 6 bases, with 16 bases lying between them. CDR3 length: 15 residues. CDR3 nucleotide sequence: TGCGCCAGCAGTCAACCCGTGGATACCCTAGCTGAAGCTTTCTTT. Translating it yields CASSQPVDTLAEAFF.

This clone was seen only a few times. The rearrangement uses TRBV9 and TRBJ1-6; maybe TRBD1 (5 bases). The CDR3 contains 15 residues. Trimming removed 2 bases at V and 5 bases at J, with 11 bases between. The germline gives CDR1 SGDLS, CDR2 YYNGEE. CDR3 coding DNA: TGTGCCAGCAGCGTTTCAGGGATGAATAATTCACCCCTCCACTTT. The encoded protein is CASSVSGMNNSPLHF.

This clone was detected only a few times. This chain links TRBV7-8 with TRBJ1-1; no definite D call. The length of the CDR3 is 12 residues. From germline, CDR1 is SGHVS and CDR2 FQNEAQ. The V gene lost 4 bases and the J gene lost 10 bases, with 13 bases spanning the gap. CDR3 coding DNA: TGTGCCAGCAGCTCCTATCGGTTTAGAGCTTTCTTT. Translation gives CASSSYRFRAFF.

The V call is TRBV19, the J call TRBJ2-3; D is ambiguous. This CDR3 spans 14 amino acids. The V gene's germline CDR1 is LNHDA and CDR2 SQIVND (reference sequence). V was shortened by 11 bases and J by 2 bases, with 17 bases between the two germline ends. The CDR3 DNA is TGTGCCGTAGCACGTTATGTGAACACAGATACGCAGTATTTT. This codes for CAVARYVNTDTQYF.

V and J are TRBV2 and TRBJ2-1; possible D gene TRBD2, 6 bases. The V end was cut by 11 bases, the J end by 9 bases, with 20 bases between. The germline V gene encodes CDR1 SNHLY and CDR2 FYNNEI. CDR3 length: 13 residues. CDR3 residues: CAWQVGGKSEQFF. The CDR3 DNA reads TGTGCCTGGCAGGTGGGGGGAAAGAGTGAGCAGTTCTTC.

The rearrangement uses TRBV10-3 and TRBJ2-1; 10 positions match TRBD2. V was clipped by 5 bases and J by 7 bases; unmatched bases: 5. The CDR3 has 14 residues. CDR1 is ENHRY and CDR2 is SYGVKD in the germline V gene. As DNA, the CDR3 is TGTGCCATCAGTCCTAGCGGGAGCGGAAATGAGCAGTTCTTC. Residues: CAISPSGSGNEQFF.

This CDR3 is CASRVRRGTEAFF. The CDR3 DNA reads TGTGCCAGCAGAGTCAGAAGGGGCACTGAAGCTTTCTTT. This chain joins TRBV27 and TRBJ1-1, with D possibly TRBD1 on 5 matching bases. The CDR3 consists of 13 residues. Per germline, CDR1 MNHEY and CDR2 SMNVEV (reference sequence). The V end lost 6 bases, the J end lost 4 bases, and 12 bases lay between the germline ends.

This sequence joins TRBV29-1 and TRBJ2-2; D perhaps matches TRBD1 (6 bases). CDR1 SQVTM and CDR2 ANQGSEA come from the germline V gene. Trimming took 0 bases from V and 5 from J, leaving 19 bases between them. This CDR3 spans 17 amino acids. CDR3 residues: CSVEDPTGHPRTGELFF. The CDR3 DNA is TGCAGCGTTGAAGATCCCACGGGACACCCGAGAACCGGGGAGCTGTTTTTT.

V and J are TRBV5-4 and TRBJ2-2; the D gene is possibly TRBD1 (6 bases). V was clipped by 3 bases and J by 2 bases, with 11 bases between them. Germline CDR1 and CDR2: SGHNT and YYREEE (reference sequence). CDR3 length: 15 residues. The CDR3: CASSSGQPNTGELFF. The CDR3 bases are TGTGCCAGCAGCTCCGGACAGCCTAACACCGGGGAGCTGTTTTTT.

This clone was counted only a few times. The rearrangement links TRBV5-4 to TRBJ2-1, with TRBD1 matching 9 bases. V was clipped by 6 bases and J by 9 bases; unmatched bases: 7. Germline V gene sequence: CDR1 SGHNT, CDR2 YYREEE (reference sequence). The CDR3 has 13 residues. CDR3 sequence reads: CASTRDRETEQFF. The DNA of the CDR3 is TGTGCCAGCACCCGGGACAGGGAAACTGAGCAGTTCTTC.

The chain recombines TRBV6-6 with TRBJ1-1; 9 bases map to TRBD1. The ends lost 8 bases at V and 1 base at J; junction bases unmatched: 8. This CDR3 is 15 amino acids long. Germline V gene data show CDR1 as MNHNY and CDR2 as SVGAGI (reference sequence). The CDR3 nucleotides read TGTGCCAGCCGTCCACAGGGGGCCGGGAACACTGAAGCTTTCTTT. Amino acids: CASRPQGAGNTEAFF.

This rearrangement joins TRBV9 to TRBJ1-6; TRBD1 agrees at 7 bases. This CDR3 is built from 14 residues. V shed 5 bases and J 9 bases; nucleotides not matched to a gene: 8. Germline CDR1 is SGDLS and CDR2 is YYNGEE. The CDR3 sequence is CASRTGTDGSPLHF. The CDR3 DNA is TGTGCCAGCAGGACCGGGACAGATGGTTCACCCCTCCACTTT.

V gene TRBV5-1 combines with J gene TRBJ2-3; 7 nucleotides agree with TRBD1. The CDR3 totals 14 residues. Germline V CDR1 and CDR2: SGHRS, YFSETQ. J gave up 2 bases and V 3 bases, and 3 bases lay outside the gene matches. CDR3 nucleotide sequence: TGCGCCAGCAGCTCGGGACAGAACACAGATACGCAGTATTTT. This gives the protein CASSSGQNTDTQYF.

This clone was seen more than once but under ten times. The V and J genes are TRBV4-1 and TRBJ1-1; 9 nucleotides line up with TRBD1. V lost 0 bases, J lost 4 bases, and 6 bases stayed unmatched. CDR3 size: 16 residues. Germline V CDR1 and CDR2: MGHRA, YSYEKL. CDR3 sequence: CASSQDPDRGATEAFF. DNA for the CDR3: TGCGCCAGCAGCCAAGATCCCGACAGGGGGGCCACTGAAGCTTTCTTT.

The table lists this clone with a few counts. The chain links TRBV7-9 to TRBJ2-7; no clear D. This CDR3 has 13 residues. The V end lost 5 bases, the J end lost 5 bases, and 13 bases lay between the germline ends. Germline CDR1 SEHNR, CDR2 FQNEAQ (reference sequence). The DNA of the CDR3 is TGTGCCAGCAGCCCGCTTGGCCGCAACGAGCAGTACTTC. Amino acids: CASSPLGRNEQYF.

The chain uses TRBV14 and TRBJ1-1; no clear D. CDR1 is SGHDN, CDR2 FVKESK, per germline. Trimming shortened V by 4 bases and J by 4 bases, and 10 bases separated the two germline ends. The CDR3 has 13 residues. The chain's CDR3 is CASSLNGGTEAFF. DNA of the CDR3: TGTGCCAGCAGCCTGAATGGAGGCACTGAAGCTTTCTTT.

The DNA of the CDR3 is TGTGCCAGCAGTTTATTTGCGGGACTCCATGGCTACACCTTC. This codes for CASSLFAGLHGYTF. The chain uses TRBV28 and TRBJ1-2, with a tentative D call TRBD1 (5 bases). CDR3 length: 14 amino acids. CDR1 and CDR2 (germline): MDHEN, SYDVKM. Trimming shortened V by 1 base and J by 6 bases, and 12 bases separated the two germline ends.

The rearrangement uses TRBV5-1 and TRBJ1-6, with D maybe TRBD1 (5 bases). This CDR3 comprises 16 residues. Germline V gene sequence: CDR1 SGHRS, CDR2 YFSETQ. V dropped 5 bases and J dropped 3 bases, with 15 bases sitting between them. The CDR3, as DNA: TGCGCCAGCAGGTCCCTCGGGGGATTCTATAATTCACCCCTCCACTTT. Amino acids: CASRSLGGFYNSPLHF.

The CDR3 DNA is TGTGCCAGCAGTGCACAATCAGGGGGCGGCGAAAAACTGTTTTTT. It codes for CASSAQSGGGEKLFF. The J gene is TRBJ1-4, the V gene TRBV9; 8 positions agree with TRBD1. Germline CDR1 is SGDLS and CDR2 is YYNGEE. The J segment lost 8 bases and the V segment lost 5 bases, leaving 11 bases of the junction unmatched. The CDR3 is 15 amino acids.